These 15 T cell receptor beta chains originate from one sample sequenced in a study of low-dose radiotherapy and immunotherapy resistance in tumors. cDNA synthesis used a TRAV/TRBV-specific primer set for both chains. TCRs were put through approximately 20 PCR cycles of amplification with Phusion. A constant-region primer and the V-primer adapter served as the primer pair. TCRdb re-called the reads with MiXCR, one entry per CDR3 protein. The data contain 15,000 to 20,000 distinct CDR3 sequences, about 73% of them singletons. These receptors were taken from a human donor with advanced metastatic prostate, ovarian, gallbladder or colorectal cancer (not recorded which). This table probably holds off-target reads from a library built for another chain.

The chain is built from TRBV19 and TRBJ2-7; the D is unclear. Trimming stripped 6 bases from V and 3 bases from J, with 15 bases between. The CDR3 length is 14 residues. In germline, CDR1 is LNHDA, CDR2 SQIVND (reference sequence). In nucleotides, the CDR3 is TGTGCCAGTAGCCCCGCCTACACCAACTACGAGCAGTACTTC. The encoded protein is CASSPAYTNYEQYF.

V and J are TRBV6-2 or TRBV6-3 and TRBJ2-6; D may be TRBD1 or TRBD2 (5 bases each). V was trimmed by 6 bases and J by 3 bases, leaving 15 bases between them. CDR3 length: 16 residues. Germline CDR1 MNHEY, CDR2 SVGEGT. CDR3 sequence (DNA): TGTGCCAGCAGCCGACGGGGCGCCGGTGGGGCCAACGTCCTGACTTTC. It specifies CASSRRGAGGANVLTF.

The chain joins TRBV6-2 or TRBV6-3 to TRBJ1-2; D gene ambiguous. CDR3 length: 15 residues. From germline, CDR1 is MNHEY and CDR2 SVGEGT. Deletions cut 0 bases from V and 2 bases from J, with 10 bases between. CDR3 DNA sequence: TGTGCCAGCAGTTACTCCGACCTTTCGAACTATGGCTACACCTTC. Its translation: CASSYSDLSNYGYTF.

This clonotype turned up a few times. The rearrangement links TRBV7-6 to TRBJ2-1; 12 nucleotides match TRBD2. CDR1 and CDR2 from the germline V gene are SGHVS and FNYEAQ. The CDR3 contains 18 residues. Trimming removed 3 bases from V and 3 bases from J; junction bases left unmatched: 9. This chain's CDR3 is CASSLGLAGGPVYNEQFF. The CDR3 DNA reads TGTGCCAGCAGCTTGGGTCTAGCGGGAGGGCCAGTCTACAATGAGCAGTTCTTC. Full variable domain (missing parts from reference TRBV7-6 and TRBJ2-1): GAGVSQSPRYKVTKRGQDVALRCDPISGHVSLYWYRQALGQGPEFLTYFNYEAQQDKSGLPNDRFSAERPEGSISTLTIQRTEQRDSAMYRCASSLGLAGGPVYNEQFFGPGTRLTVL.

The chain links TRBV2 to TRBJ2-7; no firm D call. CDR1 is SNHLY and CDR2 is FYNNEI in the germline V gene. This CDR3 spans 14 amino acids. Trimming removed 4 bases at V and 3 bases at J, with 13 bases between. The CDR3 loop reads CASSVSQTIYEQYF. DNA of the CDR3: TGTGCCAGCAGTGTAAGCCAAACTATCTACGAGCAGTACTTC.

This clonotype was seen a few times. The chain employs TRBV18 and TRBJ2-2; D gene uncertain. The germline V gene has CDR1 KGHSH and CDR2 LQKENI. This CDR3 has 16 residues. With 3 bases removed from V and 4 bases from J, the gap between germline ends came to 15 bases. The CDR3 region is CASSPPKGPVTGELFF. The CDR3 region has the DNA TGTGCCAGCTCACCCCCGAAAGGCCCAGTCACCGGGGAGCTGTTTTTT.

V is TRBV14 and J is TRBJ1-1; D is unresolved. Trimming took off 2 bases at V and 7 bases at J, with 11 bases between the two ends. CDR3 length: 13 amino acids. Germline V gives CDR1 SGHDN, CDR2 FVKESK. The CDR3 loop is CASSQIQTSEAFF. CDR3 DNA sequence: TGTGCCAGCAGCCAAATCCAGACTAGTGAAGCTTTCTTT.

CDR3 in amino acids: CAISDSQSTDTQYF. DNA of the CDR3: TGTGCCATCAGTGACAGCCAGAGCACAGATACGCAGTATTTT. The genes are TRBV10-3 and TRBJ2-3; D is unresolved. The CDR3 is 14 amino acids. Germline V gene lookup returns CDR1 ENHRY and CDR2 SYGVKD. Trimming stripped 3 bases from V and 0 bases from J, with 7 bases between.

The V call is TRBV20-1, the J call TRBJ1-5; 9 bases are a match to TRBD1. CDR1 DFQATT and CDR2 SNEGSKA come from the germline V gene (reference sequence). The CDR3 runs 15 residues. V trimming: 2 bases; J trimming: 3 bases; junction bases outside the gene matches: 5. CDR3 residues: CSARSRDRANQPQHF. CDR3 sequence (DNA): TGCAGTGCTAGATCCCGGGACAGGGCCAATCAGCCCCAGCATTTT.

The genes are TRBV2 and TRBJ1-4; maybe TRBD1 (6 bases). Between the trimmed V and J ends, which lost 5 bases and 0 bases, there was a span of 13 bases. The germline gives CDR1 SNHLY, CDR2 FYNNEI. The CDR3 spans 16 residues. The CDR3 loop is CASSLHRVSTNEKLFF. CDR3 DNA: TGTGCCAGCAGTTTACACAGGGTCTCAACTAATGAAAAACTGTTTTTT.

The gene calls are TRBV7-3 and TRBJ2-3, with D tentatively TRBD2 (5 bases). CDR1 SGHTA and CDR2 FQGTGA come from the germline V gene. V lost 3 bases, J lost 8 bases, and 9 bases lay in between. The CDR3 spans 12 residues. The CDR3 loop is CASSFEGTTQYF. In nucleotides, the CDR3 is TGTGCCAGCAGCTTTGAGGGTACTACGCAGTATTTT. Looking up the rest from reference TRBV7-3 and TRBJ2-3 gives the full variable domain: GAGVSQTPSNKVTEKGKYVELRCDPISGHTALYWYRQSLGQGPEFLIYFQGTGAADDSGLPNDRFFAVRPEGSVSTLKIQRTERGDSAVYLCASSFEGTTQYFGPGTRLTVL.

The V and J genes are TRBV29-1 and TRBJ2-1, with 8 bases lining up with TRBD1. V lost 7 bases to trimming and J lost 5 bases; unmatched junction nucleotides: 7. The CDR3 sequence is 13 residues long. CDR1 and CDR2 from the germline V gene are SQVTM and ANQGSEA. CDR3 in amino acids: CSARTGRNNEQFF. In DNA, the CDR3 is TGCAGCGCTCGGACAGGGAGAAACAATGAGCAGTTCTTC.

V is TRBV7-8 and J is TRBJ1-2; D remains unclear. Trimming removed 4 bases from V and 1 base from J, with 7 bases in between. The length of the CDR3 is 13 residues. In germline, CDR1 is SGHVS, CDR2 FQNEAQ. The CDR3 sequence: CASSSTVNYGYTF. DNA for the CDR3: TGTGCCAGCAGCTCTACAGTTAACTATGGCTACACCTTC.

This clonotype was found once. CDR3 sequence reads: CASRTTSGGPGWDTQYF. The CDR3 DNA follows: TGTGCCAGCAGGACCACTAGCGGGGGGCCAGGTTGGGATACGCAGTATTTT. V and J are TRBV6-8 and TRBJ2-3; 12 bases agree with TRBD2. The CDR3 has 17 residues. The V gene's germline CDR1 is MNHGY and CDR2 SAAAGT. The V and J ends lost 6 bases and 6 bases, in that order; junction bases with no gene match: 13.

The sample holds a few counts of this clonotype. This chain's CDR3 is CASSWRGQPNQPQHF. In DNA, the CDR3 is TGTGCCAGCAGCTGGAGGGGACAGCCTAATCAGCCCCAGCATTTT. J is TRBJ1-5 and V is TRBV7-2; 7 bases fit TRBD1. This CDR3 has 15 residues. J gave up 4 bases and V 4 bases, and 7 bases lay outside the gene matches. In germline, CDR1 is SGHTA, CDR2 FQGNSA.